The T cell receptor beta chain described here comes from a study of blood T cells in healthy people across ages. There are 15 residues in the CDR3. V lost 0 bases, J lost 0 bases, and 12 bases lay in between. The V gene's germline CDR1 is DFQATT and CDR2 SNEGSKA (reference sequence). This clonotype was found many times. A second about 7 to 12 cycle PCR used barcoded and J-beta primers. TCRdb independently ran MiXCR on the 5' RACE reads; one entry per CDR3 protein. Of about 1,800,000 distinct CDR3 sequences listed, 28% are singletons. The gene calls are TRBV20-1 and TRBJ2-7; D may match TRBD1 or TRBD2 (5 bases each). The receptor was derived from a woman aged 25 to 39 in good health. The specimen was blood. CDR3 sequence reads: CSARDGDRSSYEQYF. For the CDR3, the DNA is TGCAGTGCTAGAGATGGGGACCGCAGCTCCTACGAGCAGTACTTC.